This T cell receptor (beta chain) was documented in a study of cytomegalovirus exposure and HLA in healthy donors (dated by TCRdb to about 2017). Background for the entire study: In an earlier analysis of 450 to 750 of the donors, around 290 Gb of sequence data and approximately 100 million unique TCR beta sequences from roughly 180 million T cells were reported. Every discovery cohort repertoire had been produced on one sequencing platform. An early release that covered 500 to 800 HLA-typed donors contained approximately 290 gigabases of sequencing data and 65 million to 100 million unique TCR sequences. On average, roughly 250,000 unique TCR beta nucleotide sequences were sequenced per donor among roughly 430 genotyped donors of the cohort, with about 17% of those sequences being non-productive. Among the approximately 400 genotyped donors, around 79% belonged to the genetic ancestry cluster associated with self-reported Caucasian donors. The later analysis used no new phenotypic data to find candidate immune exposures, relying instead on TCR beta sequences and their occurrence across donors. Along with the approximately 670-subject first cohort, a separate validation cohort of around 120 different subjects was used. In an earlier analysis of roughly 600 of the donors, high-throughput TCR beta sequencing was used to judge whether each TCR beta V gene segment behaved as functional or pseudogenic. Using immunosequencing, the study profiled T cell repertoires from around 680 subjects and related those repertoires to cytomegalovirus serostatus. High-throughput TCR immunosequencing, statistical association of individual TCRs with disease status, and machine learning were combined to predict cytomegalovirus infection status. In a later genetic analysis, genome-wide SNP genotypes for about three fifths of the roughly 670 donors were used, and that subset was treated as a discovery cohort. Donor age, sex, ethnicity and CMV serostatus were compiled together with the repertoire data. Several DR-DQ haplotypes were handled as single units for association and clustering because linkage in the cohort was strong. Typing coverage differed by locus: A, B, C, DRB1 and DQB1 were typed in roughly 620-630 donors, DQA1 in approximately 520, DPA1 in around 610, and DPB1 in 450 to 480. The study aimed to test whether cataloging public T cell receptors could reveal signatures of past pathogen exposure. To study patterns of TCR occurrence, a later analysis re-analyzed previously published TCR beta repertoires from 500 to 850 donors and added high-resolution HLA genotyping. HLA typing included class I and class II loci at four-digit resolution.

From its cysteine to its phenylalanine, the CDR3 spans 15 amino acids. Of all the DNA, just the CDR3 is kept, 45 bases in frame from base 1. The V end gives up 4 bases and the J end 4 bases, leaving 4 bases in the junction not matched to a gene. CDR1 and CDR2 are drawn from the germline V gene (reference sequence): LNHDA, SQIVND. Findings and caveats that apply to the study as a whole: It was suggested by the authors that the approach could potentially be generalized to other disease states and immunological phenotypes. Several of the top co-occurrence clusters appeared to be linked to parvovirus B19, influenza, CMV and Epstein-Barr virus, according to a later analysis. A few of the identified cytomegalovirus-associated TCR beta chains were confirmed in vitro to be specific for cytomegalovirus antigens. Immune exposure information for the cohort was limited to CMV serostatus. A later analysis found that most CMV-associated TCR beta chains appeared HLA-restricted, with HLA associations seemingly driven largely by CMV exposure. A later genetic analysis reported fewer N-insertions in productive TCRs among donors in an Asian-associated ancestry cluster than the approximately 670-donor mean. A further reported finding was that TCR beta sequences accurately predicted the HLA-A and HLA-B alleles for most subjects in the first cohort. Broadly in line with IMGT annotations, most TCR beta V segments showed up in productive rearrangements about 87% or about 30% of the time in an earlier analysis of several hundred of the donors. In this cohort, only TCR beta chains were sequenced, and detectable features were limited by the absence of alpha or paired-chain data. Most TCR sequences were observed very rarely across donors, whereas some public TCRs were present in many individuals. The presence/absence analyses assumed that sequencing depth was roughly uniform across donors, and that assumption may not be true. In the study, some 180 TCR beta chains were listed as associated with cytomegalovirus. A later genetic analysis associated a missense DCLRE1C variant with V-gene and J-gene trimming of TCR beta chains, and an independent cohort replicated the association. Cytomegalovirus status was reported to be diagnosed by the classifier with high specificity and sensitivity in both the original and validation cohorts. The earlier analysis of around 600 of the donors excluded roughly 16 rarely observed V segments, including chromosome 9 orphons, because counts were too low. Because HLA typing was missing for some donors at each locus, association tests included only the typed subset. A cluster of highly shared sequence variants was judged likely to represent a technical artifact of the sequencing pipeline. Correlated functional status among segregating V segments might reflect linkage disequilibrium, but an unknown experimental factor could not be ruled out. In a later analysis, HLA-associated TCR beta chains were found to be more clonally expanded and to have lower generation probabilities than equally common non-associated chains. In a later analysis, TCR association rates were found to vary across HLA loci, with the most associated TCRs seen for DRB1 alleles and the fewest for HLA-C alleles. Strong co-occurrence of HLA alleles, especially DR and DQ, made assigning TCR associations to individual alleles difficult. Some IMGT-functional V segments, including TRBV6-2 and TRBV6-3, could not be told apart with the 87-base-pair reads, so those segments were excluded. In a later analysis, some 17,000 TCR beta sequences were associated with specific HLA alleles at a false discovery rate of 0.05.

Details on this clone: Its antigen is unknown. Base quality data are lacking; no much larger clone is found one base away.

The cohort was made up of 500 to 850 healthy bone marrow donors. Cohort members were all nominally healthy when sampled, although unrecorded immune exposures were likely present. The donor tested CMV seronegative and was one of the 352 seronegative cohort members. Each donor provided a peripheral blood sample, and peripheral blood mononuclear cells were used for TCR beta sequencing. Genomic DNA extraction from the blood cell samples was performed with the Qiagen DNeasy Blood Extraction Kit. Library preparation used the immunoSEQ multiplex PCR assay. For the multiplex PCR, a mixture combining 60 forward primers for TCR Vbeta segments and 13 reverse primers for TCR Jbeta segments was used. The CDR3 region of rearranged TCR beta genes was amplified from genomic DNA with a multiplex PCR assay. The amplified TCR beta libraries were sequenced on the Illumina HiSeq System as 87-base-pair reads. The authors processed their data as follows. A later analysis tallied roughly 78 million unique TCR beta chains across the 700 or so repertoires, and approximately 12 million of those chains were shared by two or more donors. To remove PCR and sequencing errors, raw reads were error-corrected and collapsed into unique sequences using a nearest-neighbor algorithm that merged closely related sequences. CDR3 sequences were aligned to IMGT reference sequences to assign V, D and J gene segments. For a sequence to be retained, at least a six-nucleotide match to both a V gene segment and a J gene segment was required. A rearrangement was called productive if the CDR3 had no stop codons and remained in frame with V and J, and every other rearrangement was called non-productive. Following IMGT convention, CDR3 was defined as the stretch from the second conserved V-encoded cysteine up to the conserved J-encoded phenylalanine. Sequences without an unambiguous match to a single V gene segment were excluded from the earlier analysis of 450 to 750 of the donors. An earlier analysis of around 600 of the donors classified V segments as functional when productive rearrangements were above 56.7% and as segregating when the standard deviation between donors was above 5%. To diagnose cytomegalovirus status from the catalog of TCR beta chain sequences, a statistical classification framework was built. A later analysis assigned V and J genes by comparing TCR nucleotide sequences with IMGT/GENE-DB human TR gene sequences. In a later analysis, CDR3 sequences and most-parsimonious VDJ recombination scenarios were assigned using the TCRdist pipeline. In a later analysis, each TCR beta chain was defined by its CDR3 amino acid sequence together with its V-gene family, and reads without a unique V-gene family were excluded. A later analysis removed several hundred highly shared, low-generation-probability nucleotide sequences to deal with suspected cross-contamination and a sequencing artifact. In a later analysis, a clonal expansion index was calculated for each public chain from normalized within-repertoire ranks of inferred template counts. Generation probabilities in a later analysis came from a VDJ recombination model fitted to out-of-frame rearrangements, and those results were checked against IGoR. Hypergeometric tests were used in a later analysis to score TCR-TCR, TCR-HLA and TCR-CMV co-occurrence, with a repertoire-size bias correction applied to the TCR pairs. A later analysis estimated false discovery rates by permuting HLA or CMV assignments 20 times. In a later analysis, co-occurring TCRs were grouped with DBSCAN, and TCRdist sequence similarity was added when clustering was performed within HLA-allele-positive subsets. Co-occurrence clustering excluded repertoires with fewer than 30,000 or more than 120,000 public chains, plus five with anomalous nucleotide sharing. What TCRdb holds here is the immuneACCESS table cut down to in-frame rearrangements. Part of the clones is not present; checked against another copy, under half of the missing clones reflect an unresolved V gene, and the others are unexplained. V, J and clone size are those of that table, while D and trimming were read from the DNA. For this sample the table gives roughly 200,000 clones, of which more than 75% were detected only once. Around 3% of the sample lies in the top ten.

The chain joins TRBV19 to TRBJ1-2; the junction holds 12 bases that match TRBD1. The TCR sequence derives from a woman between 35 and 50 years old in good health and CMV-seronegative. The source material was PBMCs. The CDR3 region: CASSSGTGGTYGYTF. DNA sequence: TGTGCCAGTAGTAGCGGGACAGGGGGCACCTATGGCTACACCTTC.